What follows are 8 T cell receptor beta chains derived from one specimen sequenced in a study of shared clonotypes between healthy human individuals. The naive CD8 population came from CD45RO-negative cells selected for CCR7, without terminally differentiated effector memory CD45RA+ cells. Repertoires were generated with immunoSEQ multiplex PCR, while TCRdb's copy carries only in-frame clones and drops some. The sample has approximately 2,200,000 clones, approximately 94% seen once. Material for sequencing was naive CD8+ T cells from PBMCs. These receptors all come from a man aged 18 to 29 in good health. Some clones in this sample may be carry-over from other donors' samples.

The chain couples TRBV7-9 to TRBJ2-7, with D unclear. Germline CDR1 is SEHNR and CDR2 is FQNEAQ (reference sequence). Trimming stripped 1 base from V and 3 bases from J, with 10 bases between. This CDR3 contains 14 residues. As DNA, the CDR3 is TGTGCCAGCAGCTTAGAACTGATTAACTACGAGCAGTACTTC. This codes for CASSLELINYEQYF.

The chain recombines TRBV27 with TRBJ1-2; no definite D call. The germline gives CDR1 MNHEY, CDR2 SMNVEV (reference sequence). Trimming stripped 5 bases from V and 7 bases from J, with 14 bases between. The CDR3 length is 13 residues. CDR3 sequence reads: CASSPRGPSGYTF. The DNA for the CDR3 is TGTGCCAGCAGTCCCCGAGGTCCGTCTGGCTACACCTTC.

The rearrangement links TRBV27 to TRBJ2-1; D perhaps matches TRBD2 (6 bases). Trimming removed 1 base at V and 2 bases at J, with 9 bases between. This CDR3 region has 15 residues. CDR1 and CDR2 from the germline V gene are MNHEY and SMNVEV (reference sequence). CDR3 nucleotide sequence: TGTGCCAGCAGTTTATTCGCGGGACCCTACAATGAGCAGTTCTTC. Amino acids: CASSLFAGPYNEQFF.

V usage is TRBV6-4 and J usage is TRBJ2-1, with D possibly being TRBD2 (5 bases). Trimming took 6 bases from V and 0 from J, leaving 18 bases between them. Per germline, CDR1 MRHNA and CDR2 SNTAGT. The CDR3 spans 17 residues. CDR3 nucleotides: TGTGCCAGCAGCGAGGGTGGGCGTGAGAGCTCCTACAATGAGCAGTTCTTC. Its translation: CASSEGGRESSYNEQFF.

The rearrangement links TRBV29-1 to TRBJ1-4; D gene uncertain. CDR3 length: 13 amino acids. The V gene's germline CDR1 is SQVTM and CDR2 ANQGSEA. V was cut by 1 base and J by 4 bases, with 7 bases left in between. The CDR3 here is CSVEAWSNEKLFF. The CDR3 DNA reads as TGCAGCGTTGAAGCTTGGAGTAATGAAAAACTGTTTTTT.

V usage is TRBV27 and J usage is TRBJ2-7, with 8 bases matching TRBD1. Germline-derived CDR1 and CDR2 are MNHEY and SMNVEV (reference sequence). The CDR3 has 17 residues. Losses at the gene ends were 0 bases for V and 2 bases for J; bases not matched to a gene: 9. The CDR3 is CASSLSVRQGAAYEQYF. The CDR3 bases are TGTGCCAGCAGTTTATCGGTTCGGCAGGGGGCCGCCTACGAGCAGTACTTC.

This clone was seen a handful of times. The chain carries TRBV19 and TRBJ2-3; unclear D gene. Per the germline V gene, CDR1 is LNHDA and CDR2 is SQIVND (reference sequence). The CDR3 consists of 14 residues. V was pared by 5 bases and J by 0 bases, with 9 bases between. CDR3: CASSERFSTDTQYF. CDR3 sequence (DNA): TGTGCCAGTAGTGAGAGATTCAGCACAGATACGCAGTATTTT. The whole variable domain, remainder taken from reference TRBV19 and TRBJ2-3, is DGGITQSPKYLFRKEGQNVTLSCEQNLNHDAMYWYRQDPGQGLRLIYYSQIVNDFQKGDIAEGYSVSREKKESFPLTVTSAQKNPTAFYLCASSERFSTDTQYFGPGTRLTVL.

The gene calls are TRBV5-8 and TRBJ1-5; D is undetermined. Deletions cut 0 bases from V and 8 bases from J, with 15 bases between. The germline gives CDR1 SGHTS, CDR2 YDEGEE. The length of the CDR3 is 15 residues. The CDR3 sequence is CASSLGVGGREPQHF. For the CDR3, the DNA is TGTGCCAGCAGCTTGGGTGTAGGCGGGCGCGAGCCCCAGCATTTT.